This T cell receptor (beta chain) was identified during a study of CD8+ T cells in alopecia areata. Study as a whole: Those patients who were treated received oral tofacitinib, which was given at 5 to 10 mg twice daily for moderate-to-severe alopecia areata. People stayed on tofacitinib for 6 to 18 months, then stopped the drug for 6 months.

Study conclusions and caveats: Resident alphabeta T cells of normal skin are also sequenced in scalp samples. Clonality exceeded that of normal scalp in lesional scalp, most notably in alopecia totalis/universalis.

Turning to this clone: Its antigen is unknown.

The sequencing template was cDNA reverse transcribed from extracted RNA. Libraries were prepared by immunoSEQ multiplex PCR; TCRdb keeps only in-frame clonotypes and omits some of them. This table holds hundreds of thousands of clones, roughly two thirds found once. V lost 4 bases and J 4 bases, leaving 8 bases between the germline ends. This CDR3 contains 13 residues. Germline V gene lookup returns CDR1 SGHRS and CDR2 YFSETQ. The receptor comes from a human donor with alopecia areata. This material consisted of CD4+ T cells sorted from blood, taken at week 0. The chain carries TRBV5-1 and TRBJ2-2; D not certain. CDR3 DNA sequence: TGCGCCAGCAGCGGCCGTCCCACCGGGGAGCTGTTTTTT. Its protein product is CASSGRPTGELFF.